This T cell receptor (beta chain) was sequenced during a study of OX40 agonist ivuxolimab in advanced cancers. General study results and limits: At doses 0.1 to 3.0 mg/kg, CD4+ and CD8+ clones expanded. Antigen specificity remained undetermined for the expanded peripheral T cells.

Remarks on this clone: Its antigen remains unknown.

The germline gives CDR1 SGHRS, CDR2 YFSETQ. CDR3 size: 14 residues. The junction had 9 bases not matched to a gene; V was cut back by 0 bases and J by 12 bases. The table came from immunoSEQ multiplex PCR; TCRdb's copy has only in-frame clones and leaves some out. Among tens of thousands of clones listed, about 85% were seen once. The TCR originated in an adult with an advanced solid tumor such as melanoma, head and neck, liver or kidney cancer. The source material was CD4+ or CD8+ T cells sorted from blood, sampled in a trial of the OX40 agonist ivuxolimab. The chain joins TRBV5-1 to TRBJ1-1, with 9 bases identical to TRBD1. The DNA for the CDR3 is TGCGCCAGCAGCTTGGGGGGCGGGACAGGGATGACTTTCTTT. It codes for CASSLGGGTGMTFF. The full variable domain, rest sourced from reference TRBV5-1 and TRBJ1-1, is KAGVTQTPRYLIKTRGQQVTLSCSPISGHRSVSWYQQTPGQGLQFLFEYFSETQRNKGNFPGRFSGRQFSNSRSEMNVSTLELGDSALYLCASSLGGGTGMTFFGQGTRLTVV.